A single sample is the source of the 21 T cell receptor beta chains below, sequenced in a study of blood T cell repertoires in COVID-19. Clones were read by immunoSEQ multiplex PCR, and TCRdb kept only the in-frame ones, dropping some. The sample has almost 350,000 clones, 88% seen once. Sequencing was done on a sample of PBMCs or T cells enriched from blood (not recorded which). The receptors come from a woman aged 30 to 39 who had been exposed to COVID-19.

V and J are TRBV4-1 and TRBJ1-5; the D is unclear. V lost 1 base and J 7 bases, leaving 8 bases between the germline ends. The length of the CDR3 is 13 residues. The germline CDR1 and CDR2 sequences are MGHRA and YSYEKL. The CDR3 nucleotides read TGCGCCAGCAGCCAAGCGCAGTCGCAGCCCCAGCATTTT. Encoded protein: CASSQAQSQPQHF.

This chain links TRBV3-1 (or the pseudogene TRBV3-2) with TRBJ1-1, with D perhaps TRBD1 (6 bases). Between the trimmed V and J ends, which lost 4 bases and 1 base, there was a span of 13 bases. This CDR3 comprises 15 residues. From germline, CDR1 is LGHDT and CDR2 YNNKEL (reference sequence). CDR3 in DNA: TGTGCCAGCAGCCTACTCGGACAGTCGAACACTGAAGCTTTCTTT. Translation: CASSLLGQSNTEAFF.

This chain connects TRBV3-1 (or the pseudogene TRBV3-2) to TRBJ1-2; D unclear. V was shortened by 4 bases and J by 2 bases, with 8 bases between the two germline ends. There are 13 residues in the CDR3. The germline V gene encodes CDR1 LGHDT and CDR2 YNNKEL (reference sequence). Here the CDR3 reads CASSPGGNYGYTF. The CDR3 DNA reads as TGTGCCAGCAGCCCGGGAGGGAACTATGGCTACACCTTC.

The chain recombines TRBV27 with TRBJ2-7, with 15 bases identical to TRBD2. This CDR3 comprises 24 residues. The V segment lost 0 bases and the J segment 3 bases; nucleotides outside the gene matches: 24. The germline V gene has CDR1 MNHEY and CDR2 SMNVEV (reference sequence). The CDR3 is CASSLSGTGGVWTSGRALYYEQYF. CDR3 nucleotide sequence: TGTGCCAGCAGTTTATCGGGCACGGGAGGCGTTTGGACTAGCGGGAGGGCCCTCTACTACGAGCAGTACTTC.

The rearrangement links TRBV30 to TRBJ2-1, with a weak D call TRBD2 (6 bases). This CDR3 is built from 16 residues. Germline V gene lookup returns CDR1 GTSNPN and CDR2 SVGIG (reference sequence). The V end was cut by 2 bases, the J end by 1 base, with 15 bases between. Here the CDR3 DNA reads TGTGCCTGGAGTTGGGCCGGGAGTAGTTCCTACAATGAGCAGTTCTTC. It is translated as CAWSWAGSSSYNEQFF.

The chain carries TRBV7-3 and TRBJ2-7; possibly TRBD1 for D (6 bases). The CDR3 runs to 12 residues. Between the trimmed V and J ends, which lost 2 bases and 12 bases, there was a span of 14 bases. Per germline, CDR1 SGHTA and CDR2 FQGTGA. In nucleotides, the CDR3 is TGTGCCAGCAGCTTATCCACTGACAGGCCGTACTTC. Protein product: CASSLSTDRPYF.

CDR3 DNA: TGTGCCACCAGTCGCGGTTCCCAAAGTAGCAATCAGCCCCAGCATTTT. It yields the protein CATSRGSQSSNQPQHF. The chain carries TRBV24-1 and TRBJ1-5; D gene uncertain. Trimming took 6 bases from V and 0 from J, leaving 14 bases between them. The CDR3 loop spans 16 amino acids. Germline CDR1 is KGHDR and CDR2 is SFDVKD.

V usage is TRBV29-1 and J usage is TRBJ2-5; D possibly corresponds to TRBD1 (5 bases). This CDR3 has 12 amino acids. Deletions cut 7 bases from V and 2 bases from J, with 11 bases between. Germline values: CDR1 SQVTM, CDR2 ANQGSEA. CDR3 amino acids: CSALQVQETQYF. DNA of the CDR3: TGCAGCGCACTACAGGTACAAGAGACCCAGTACTTC.

The chain combines TRBV5-1 with TRBJ2-4, with TRBD1 as a possible D gene (6 bases). This CDR3 region has 14 residues. CDR1 SGHRS and CDR2 YFSETQ come from the germline V gene. V was pared by 3 bases and J by 2 bases, with 9 bases between. The CDR3 sequence: CASSSDSSKNIQYF. The CDR3 DNA follows: TGCGCCAGCAGCTCGGACAGTTCCAAAAACATTCAGTACTTC. The full variable domain, its missing parts supplied by reference TRBV5-1 and TRBJ2-4, is KAGVTQTPRYLIKTRGQQVTLSCSPISGHRSVSWYQQTPGQGLQFLFEYFSETQRNKGNFPGRFSGRQFSNSRSEMNVSTLELGDSALYLCASSSDSSKNIQYFGAGTRLSVL.

The chain employs TRBV5-4 and TRBJ2-7, with 9 bases identical to TRBD1. This CDR3 region has 16 residues. V lost 0 bases, J lost 0 bases, and 4 bases stayed unmatched. Germline CDR1 reads SGHNT; CDR2 reads YYREEE (reference sequence). Here the CDR3 reads CASSLGEDRGSYEQYF. CDR3 DNA: TGTGCCAGCAGCTTGGGAGAGGACAGGGGCTCCTACGAGCAGTACTTC. Full variable domain (rest looked up from reference TRBV5-4 and TRBJ2-7): ETGVTQSPTHLIKTRGQQVTLRCSSQSGHNTVSWYQQALGQGPQFIFQYYREEENGRGNFPPRFSGLQFPNYSSELNVNALELDDSALYLCASSLGEDRGSYEQYFGPGTRLTVT.

This sequence joins TRBV3-1 (or the pseudogene TRBV3-2) and TRBJ1-6; 8 bases are shared with TRBD1. Germline values: CDR1 LGHDT, CDR2 YNNKEL (reference sequence). V dropped 4 bases and J dropped 13; count of bases not matched to a gene: 9. The CDR3 is made up of 14 amino acids. CDR3 in DNA: TGTGCCAGCAGCCTACCTCAGGACAGGGTCCCCCTCCACTTT. It yields the protein CASSLPQDRVPLHF.

The chain uses TRBV1 and TRBJ2-1; the table's D call of TRBD1 was not tested on the DNA. TRBV1 is marked as a pseudogene. The CDR3 has 15 residues. CDR3 nucleotides: TGCACCAGCAGCCAAGATTGTGGCCCCTACAATGAGCAGTTCTTC. This sequence encodes CTSSQDCGPYNEQFF.

This sequence joins TRBV9 and TRBJ1-3, with D uncertain. Trimming removed 3 bases from V and 0 bases from J, with 16 bases in between. The CDR3 runs to 17 residues. The V gene's germline CDR1 is SGDLS and CDR2 YYNGEE. CDR3 nucleotides: TGTGCCAGCAGCGCGACCATTGACTCGAGCTCTGGAAACACCATATATTTT. This codes for CASSATIDSSSGNTIYF.

The chain employs TRBV19 and TRBJ1-5; D may be TRBD1 (5 bases). Germline lookup yields CDR1 LNHDA and CDR2 SQIVND (reference sequence). Trimming took off 7 bases at V and 0 bases at J, with 19 bases between the two ends. The CDR3 sequence is 17 residues long. The CDR3 loop reads CASKERTNTYSNQPQHF. CDR3 nucleotides: TGTGCCAGTAAAGAACGGACAAATACGTATAGCAATCAGCCCCAGCATTTT.

The chain joins TRBV7-6 to TRBJ1-2; D gene unclear. V lost 0 bases and J 2 bases, leaving 10 bases between the germline ends. CDR1 SGHVS and CDR2 FNYEAQ come from the germline V gene. CDR3 length: 15 residues. CDR3 nucleotides: TGTGCCAGCAGCTTAGCCGGCGACACCAACTATGGCTACACCTTC. Translation gives CASSLAGDTNYGYTF.

The chain carries TRBV5-8 and TRBJ2-1, with TRBD2 matching 13 bases. CDR3 length equals 19 residues. V shed 4 bases and J 1 base; nucleotides not matched to a gene: 11. The germline V gene encodes CDR1 SGHTS and CDR2 YDEGEE. CDR3 amino acids: CASSPGTSGAYMSYNEQFF. Written as DNA, the CDR3 is TGTGCCAGCAGCCCCGGGACTAGCGGGGCTTATATGTCCTACAATGAGCAGTTCTTC. Full variable domain (remainder filled in from reference TRBV5-8 and TRBJ2-1): EAGVTQSPTHLIKTRGQQATLRCSPISGHTSVYWYQQALGLGLQFLLWYDEGEERNRGNFPPRFSGRQFPNYSSELNVNALELEDSALYLCASSPGTSGAYMSYNEQFFGPGTRLTVL.

The chain employs TRBV27 and TRBJ2-7; D gene unclear. V was trimmed by 2 bases and J by 5 bases, leaving 19 bases between them. Germline V gene sequence: CDR1 MNHEY, CDR2 SMNVEV (reference sequence). The CDR3 contains 16 residues. The CDR3 region has the DNA TGTGCCAGCAGTTTACGTCCCCCGACATCCAGCCACGAGCAGTACTTC. This sequence encodes CASSLRPPTSSHEQYF.

V is TRBV3-1 (or the pseudogene TRBV3-2) and J is TRBJ1-1; maybe TRBD1 (5 bases). This CDR3 has 17 residues. The V end was cut by 4 bases, the J end by 0 bases, with 18 bases between. The germline CDR1 and CDR2 sequences are LGHDT and YNNKEL (reference sequence). The CDR3 reads CASSPTTGPLMNTEAFF. The CDR3 DNA sequence: TGTGCCAGCAGCCCAACTACAGGACCCCTTATGAACACTGAAGCTTTCTTT.

The chain employs TRBV10-1 and TRBJ1-5, with TRBD1 matching 7 bases. This CDR3 is built from 19 residues. CDR1 is WNHNN and CDR2 is SYGVQD in the germline V gene (reference sequence). V gave up 5 bases and J gave up 3 bases; unmatched junction bases: 19. As DNA, the CDR3 is TGCGCCAGCAGTACCACTAATCCTGACAGGGATGGTCCCAATCAGCCCCAGCATTTT. Protein: CASSTTNPDRDGPNQPQHF.

V is TRBV5-5 and J is TRBJ2-1; D might be TRBD2 (6 bases). The germline V gene encodes CDR1 SGHKS and CDR2 YYEKEE (reference sequence). V was pared by 0 bases and J by 8 bases, with 9 bases between. CDR3 length: 13 residues. CDR3 protein: CASSLGLVDEQFF. The CDR3, as DNA: TGTGCCAGCAGCTTGGGACTAGTCGATGAGCAGTTCTTC.

This chain joins TRBV18 and TRBJ2-5; TRBD1 aligns across 8 bases. CDR3 length equals 14 residues. In germline, CDR1 is KGHSH, CDR2 LQKENI. V shed 6 bases, J shed 2 bases, and the junction held 5 bases outside the gene matches. CDR3: CASSEDRAQETQYF. The CDR3 nucleotides read TGTGCCAGCTCCGAGGACAGGGCACAAGAGACCCAGTACTTC. The variable domain in full, completed from reference TRBV18 and TRBJ2-5, reads NAGVMQNPRHLVRRRGQEARLRCSPMKGHSHVYWYRQLPEEGLKFMVYLQKENIIDESGMPKERFSAEFPKEGPSILRIQQVVRGDSAAYFCASSEDRAQETQYFGPGTRLLVL.